The 22 T cell receptor beta chains below all came from one sample that was sequenced in a study of cytomegalovirus exposure and HLA in healthy donors. PCR amplification relied on 60 Vbeta primers (plus 13 Jbeta primers). Sequenced by immunoSEQ multiplex PCR; TCRdb stores in-frame clones only, minus some. The sample yields 150,000 to 200,000 clones, over 60% seen once. The sequenced sample was PBMCs. The receptors here all came from a woman aged 25 to 45 in good health and CMV-seronegative.

The chain links TRBV19 to TRBJ1-5, with 7 bases fitting TRBD1. This CDR3 is 14 amino acids long. Germline V gene sequence: CDR1 LNHDA, CDR2 SQIVND (reference sequence). V lost 2 bases and J lost 6; bases outside the gene matches: 4. The CDR3 spells CASSIRSGGQPQHF. In DNA, the CDR3 is TGTGCCAGTAGTATACGATCAGGGGGTCAGCCCCAGCATTTT.

This chain links TRBV15 with TRBJ2-6; D may be TRBD1 (7 bases). This CDR3 has 21 residues. The V end lost 5 bases, the J end lost 3 bases, and 29 bases lay between the germline ends. From germline, CDR1 is LNHNV and CDR2 YYDKDF (reference sequence). The CDR3 loop is CATSPRGGGGVGVDGANVLTF. Here the CDR3 DNA reads TGTGCCACCAGCCCGCGGGGCGGAGGGGGCGTAGGGGTAGATGGGGCCAACGTCCTGACTTTC.

The gene calls are TRBV9 and TRBJ1-4; D gene unclear. V lost 0 bases and J lost 5, with 8 bases in between. Looked up from germline, CDR1 is SGDLS and CDR2 is YYNGEE. The CDR3 extends over 14 amino acids. The CDR3 here is CASSVAGSNEKLFF. The DNA for the CDR3 is TGTGCCAGCAGCGTAGCCGGTTCGAATGAAAAACTGTTTTTT.

This chain connects TRBV6-1 to TRBJ2-7; TRBD2 is a possible D gene (6 bases). Per germline, CDR1 MNHNS and CDR2 SASEGT. V lost 8 bases and J lost 3, with 17 bases in between. The CDR3 totals 14 residues. DNA of the CDR3: TGTGCCAGCTCTGAGGGAGGACATAGCTACGAGCAGTACTTC. It yields the protein CASSEGGHSYEQYF.

J is TRBJ1-3 and V is TRBV4-3; D remains unclear. In germline, CDR1 is LGHNA, CDR2 YSLEER. The CDR3 contains 15 residues. Trimming stripped 2 bases from V and 0 bases from J, with 8 bases between. CDR3: CASSQFWSSGNTIYF. The CDR3 DNA reads TGCGCCAGCAGCCAATTCTGGAGCTCTGGAAACACCATATATTTT.

The V gene is TRBV19, the J gene TRBJ2-2, with a weak D call TRBD1 (6 bases). Trimming left V 4 bases short and J 3 bases short, with 12 bases between. Germline assignment: CDR1 LNHDA and CDR2 SQIVND (reference sequence). This CDR3 region has 15 residues. The CDR3 region is CASSRIPGDTGELFF. The DNA for the CDR3 is TGTGCCAGTAGTAGGATCCCAGGGGACACCGGGGAGCTGTTTTTT.

J is TRBJ1-2 and V is TRBV4-1, with D possibly being TRBD1 (5 bases). In germline, CDR1 is MGHRA, CDR2 YSYEKL. This CDR3 has 14 residues. V lost 1 base and J lost 5, with 11 bases in between. CDR3 nucleotides: TGCGCCAGCAGCCAAGGGGGGACTTGGTATGGCTACACCTTC. This sequence encodes CASSQGGTWYGYTF.

J is TRBJ2-3 and V is TRBV4-2, with TRBD2 matching 7 bases. Germline V lookup: CDR1 LGHNA, CDR2 YNFKEQ. This CDR3 region has 16 residues. After removal of 2 bases from V and 6 bases from J, the junction contained 11 bases not matched to a gene. This chain's CDR3 is CASSQTYRLAADTQYF. DNA for the CDR3: TGTGCCAGCAGCCAAACCTACCGGCTAGCGGCCGATACGCAGTATTTT.

The V call is TRBV6-6, the J call TRBJ2-1; 13 bases fit TRBD2. The CDR3 contains 16 residues. Germline V gives CDR1 MNHNY, CDR2 SVGAGI (reference sequence). V was pared by 5 bases and J by 5 bases, with 6 bases of the junction left unmatched. CDR3 DNA sequence: TGTGCCAGCAGTCTCGGGACTAGCGGGATGCACAATGAGCAGTTCTTC. Its translation is CASSLGTSGMHNEQFF.

The chain carries TRBV7-8 and TRBJ2-1, with TRBD1 as a possible D gene (5 bases). Germline CDR1 SGHVS, CDR2 FQNEAQ. The CDR3 has 18 amino acids. The V end was cut by 3 bases, the J end by 5 bases, with 23 bases between. The CDR3 sequence: CASSFSWQGRIDNNEQFF. CDR3 DNA sequence: TGTGCCAGCAGCTTTTCCTGGCAGGGTAGGATAGATAACAATGAGCAGTTCTTC.

The table lists this clone with a count of one. The chain carries TRBV18 and TRBJ1-4; TRBD1 matches 8 bases. The V and J ends lost 5 bases and 5 bases, in that order; junction bases with no gene match: 7. This CDR3 has 15 residues. CDR1 and CDR2 from the germline V gene are KGHSH and LQKENI. The CDR3 coding sequence is TGTGCCAGCTCAACCTCCAGGGGGCCGAATGAAAAACTGTTTTTT. This sequence encodes CASSTSRGPNEKLFF.

This clone was detected a few times. This sequence joins TRBV5-1 and TRBJ2-1, with 8 bases lining up with TRBD1. Germline values: CDR1 SGHRS, CDR2 YFSETQ. With 4 bases clipped from V and 6 bases from J, the junction kept 12 bases outside the gene matches. The CDR3 runs to 16 residues. DNA of the CDR3: TGCGCCAGCAGCCTGATTGGGACAGGTCCCTTCAATGAGCAGTTCTTC. It translates to CASSLIGTGPFNEQFF.

As concerns this clone: The conserved phenylalanine or tryptophan is not found at the CDR3 terminus, so this likely reflects a read error. It is unclear where the CDR3 begins or ends on the DNA, so no DNA is shown, and the CDR3 is as TCRdb lists it. V usage is TRBV21-1 and J usage is TRBJ2-7; TRBD1, the table's D call, was not compared with the DNA. TRBV21-1 constitutes a pseudogene. The CDR3 comprises 12 residues, both ends counted. CDR3 protein: CASSKENRFQVL.

The chain employs TRBV28 and TRBJ2-7; 7 bases fit TRBD1. Germline V gives CDR1 MDHEN, CDR2 SYDVKM. J lost 5 bases, V lost 6 bases, and 4 bases had no gene match. This CDR3 region has 12 residues. The CDR3 sequence is CASRLQGNEQYF. CDR3 DNA: TGTGCCAGCAGACTACAGGGGAACGAGCAGTACTTC.

This sequence joins TRBV4-2 and TRBJ2-1, with D maybe TRBD1 (5 bases). Trimming took off 2 bases at V and 10 bases at J, with 12 bases between the two ends. The CDR3 is 13 residues long. The germline V gene encodes CDR1 LGHNA and CDR2 YNFKEQ. CDR3 amino acids: CASSQTARGEQFF. In nucleotides, the CDR3 is TGTGCCAGCAGCCAAACAGCAAGGGGCGAGCAGTTCTTC.

This rearrangement joins TRBV9 to TRBJ1-1; 9 positions match TRBD1. This CDR3 has 14 amino acids. Germline V gene sequence: CDR1 SGDLS, CDR2 YYNGEE. V was pared by 0 bases and J by 4 bases, with 1 base of the junction left unmatched. The CDR3 loop is CASSVVGQGTEAFF. The DNA of the CDR3 is TGTGCCAGCAGCGTAGTGGGACAGGGCACTGAAGCTTTCTTT.

This chain joins TRBV2 and TRBJ1-6; D unclear. The germline V gene encodes CDR1 SNHLY and CDR2 FYNNEI. The CDR3 has 12 amino acids. Trimming took 8 bases from V and 5 from J, leaving 7 bases between them. The CDR3 DNA reads as TGTGCCAGCCGCGGAGATAATTCACCCCTCCACTTT. Its translation is CASRGDNSPLHF.

In its sample, this clone was seen a few times. The rearrangement links TRBV5-1 to TRBJ2-7; D may be TRBD2 (5 bases). Germline V CDR1 and CDR2: SGHRS, YFSETQ. Trimming took off 2 bases at V and 6 bases at J, with 18 bases between the two ends. This CDR3 spans 15 amino acids. CDR3 region: CASSLNLDGVGEQYF. CDR3 coding DNA: TGCGCCAGCAGCTTAAACCTAGACGGGGTTGGCGAGCAGTACTTC.

This chain links TRBV7-6 with TRBJ2-3, with a possible D match to TRBD2 (5 bases). V lost 2 bases and J 8 bases, leaving 17 bases between the germline ends. The CDR3 spans 15 residues. Germline lookup yields CDR1 SGHVS and CDR2 FNYEAQ. CDR3 protein: CASSLMRFGGGTQYF. In nucleotides, the CDR3 is TGTGCCAGCAGCTTAATGCGGTTTGGAGGCGGTACGCAGTATTTT.

V is TRBV5-1 and J is TRBJ2-1; the match to TRBD1 covers 10 bases. The CDR3 covers 18 residues. CDR1 and CDR2 (germline): SGHRS, YFSETQ. V lost 3 bases to trimming and J lost 4 bases; unmatched junction nucleotides: 13. The CDR3: CASSYPAGQGLSYNEQFF. CDR3 nucleotides: TGCGCCAGCAGCTATCCTGCGGGACAGGGGCTCTCTTACAATGAGCAGTTCTTC.

The V gene is TRBV18, the J gene TRBJ1-2; 10 bases map to TRBD1. The ends lost 0 bases at V and 2 bases at J; junction bases unmatched: 6. Germline V lookup: CDR1 KGHSH, CDR2 LQKENI. CDR3 length: 17 residues. CDR3 residues: CASSPPRGQGFNYGYTF. CDR3 DNA: TGTGCCAGCTCACCACCGAGGGGACAGGGGTTCAACTATGGCTACACCTTC.

The rearrangement joins TRBV28 to TRBJ2-6, with TRBD1 identical over 9 bases. In germline, CDR1 is MDHEN, CDR2 SYDVKM. The CDR3 is made up of 17 amino acids. V lost 4 bases and J lost 1; bases outside the gene matches: 5. CDR3 sequence reads: CASSSGQGSSGANVLTF. Written as DNA, the CDR3 is TGTGCCAGCAGTTCTGGACAGGGGAGTTCTGGGGCCAACGTCCTGACTTTC.